The entry below gives a single TCR beta chain sequence along with its context. Its antigen is undetermined. The data were taken from a study of cytomegalovirus exposure and HLA in healthy donors. Study outcomes and limitations: TCR association rates varied by HLA locus in a later analysis, with DRB1 highest and HLA-C lowest. The number of N-insertions in an Asian-associated ancestry cluster was reportedly below the 666-donor mean in a later analysis. Analysis was carried out at a later point, and it linked a missense DCLRE1C variant to TCR beta V- and J-gene trimming. Cytomegalovirus association was listed for 164 TCR beta chains.

A multiplex PCR was run with 60 Vbeta primers and 13 Jbeta primers. TCRdb's table, derived via immunoSEQ multiplex PCR, lists solely in-frame clones and lacks some. This sample lists under 200,000 clones; its ten largest clones have 2.1%. J gave up 5 bases and V 6 bases, and 8 bases lay outside the gene matches. Germline V gives CDR1 MNHEY, CDR2 SVGAGI. CDR3 length: 14 residues. Sequencing was performed on PBMCs. The chain has TRBV6-5 and TRBJ2-5; 8 positions agree with TRBD2. The source is a man aged 25 to 40 in good health and CMV-seronegative. The CDR3 nucleotides read TGTGCCAGCAGAGACTCAGCGGGAGTGGAGACCCAGTACTTC. Its protein product is CASRDSAGVETQYF.